This is a list of T cell receptor beta chains from one sample in a study of T cells in Graves' hyperthyroidism and ophthalmopathy. A single record per CDR3 protein comes from TCRdb applying MiXCR to the multiplex PCR reads. Of about 400,000 distinct CDR3 sequences listed, around 14% are singletons. Sequenced input: blood. The receptors derive from a woman aged 18-29 years with Graves' hyperthyroidism. Both conserved end residues are trimmed from each CDR3. Fields, in order: V gene, clone size, J gene, CDR3 protein. Size is stated for part of the rows, as once, few or many counts, or as a class when the clone is expanded.

TRBV5-1	many	TRBJ2-3	ASSLGGEEDTQY
TRBV7-9	many	TRBJ1-6	ASSLGVSRSAANSPLH
TRBV20-1	.	TRBJ1-5	SARVDRNQPRH
TRBV28	many	TRBJ1-2	ASVTRDRITNYGYT
TRBV20-1	few	TRBJ2-3	SLQGQIAGYSTDTQY
TRBV9	.	TRBJ2-1	ASSGRQYNEQF
TRBV5-1	few	TRBJ2-1	ASSYSGGAGNEQF
TRBV12-3/TRBV12-4	many	TRBJ2-7	ASSIDRSYEQY
TRBV6-2/TRBV6-3	many	TRBJ1-5	ASGRQGSNQPQH
TRBV27	.	TRBJ1-6	ASSFRVGVNNSPLH
TRBV20-1	.	TRBJ2-5	SATDRGETQY
TRBV6-6	many	TRBJ2-2	ASSYMRSTGELF
TRBV6-2/TRBV6-3	many	TRBJ2-4	ASSYLAGGKNIQY
TRBV28	once	TRBJ2-1	ASSLLRKGSYNEQF
TRBV2	many	TRBJ2-1	ASRGTGNSYNEQF
TRBV28	many	TRBJ1-2	ASSWGQINYGYT
TRBV19	.	TRBJ2-5	ASSIVGFGETQY
TRBV27	many	TRBJ1-2	ASSLSWGVGNGYT
TRBV28	many	TRBJ2-7	ASSPGVKN
TRBV19	.	TRBJ2-7	ASSTDRGDEQY
TRBV7-2	many	TRBJ2-1	ASSSLINNEQF
TRBV20-1	.	TRBJ2-7	SANPGLGIDEQY
TRBV11-2	many	TRBJ2-7	ASSLDGGQKTDEQY
TRBV10-3	.	TRBJ1-5	AIGVGSNQPQH
TRBV20-1	few	TRBJ1-2	SAPAGGEANYGYT
TRBV7-9	many	TRBJ2-3	ASAGRGAVTDTQY
TRBV6-2/TRBV6-3	many	TRBJ2-1	ASRLARTGSYNEQF
TRBV19	few	TRBJ2-1	ASSMGNEQF
TRBV20-1	few	TRBJ2-7	SARGHTRGEQY
TRBV11-3	once	TRBJ1-1	ASSPSGLNTEAF
TRBV7-9	many	TRBJ1-1	ASSLGQPFYTEAF
TRBV14	many	TRBJ2-7	ASSQDWGGSYEQY
TRBV20-1	many	TRBJ2-1	SAQSGTGGNTYNEQF
TRBV11-2	.	TRBJ1-1	ASSLQGGVTEAF
TRBV7-8	many	TRBJ1-1	ASSSQGPARDSEAF
TRBV3-1	many	TRBJ1-4	ASSHLGQGSEKLF
TRBV6-4	once	TRBJ2-3	ASSDSPGGTDTQY
TRBV30	many	TRBJ2-3	AWSGVGGDTQY
TRBV9	many	TRBJ2-5	ASSVWIGETQY
TRBV18	.	TRBJ2-1	ASSPPSQASYNEQF
TRBV28	many	TRBJ1-1	ASSPEGRDRGTEAF
TRBV2	many	TRBJ2-2	ASRTFSGRAGGELF
TRBV11-3	many	TRBJ1-6	ASSLEVNSPLH
TRBV2	many	TRBJ2-5	ASSGEGAGETQY
TRBV12-3/TRBV12-4	many	TRBJ1-2	ASSFSYGYT
TRBV6-2/TRBV6-3	many	TRBJ2-5	ASSRKTGGTGQETQY
TRBV24-1	many	TRBJ2-3	ATSDFGAGDTQY
TRBV18	.	TRBJ2-1	ASSPISLAGGPYNEQF
TRBV7-9	many	TRBJ1-1	ASSFGGQNTEAF
TRBV12-3/TRBV12-4	many	TRBJ1-5	ASSLGGRERQGYQPQH
TRBV6-1	many	TRBJ2-2	ASSPVQGFGGELF
TRBV20-1	many	TRBJ2-7	SADWDSSYEQY
TRBV5-6	few	TRBJ1-6	ASKKGESYNSPLH
TRBV5-6	many	TRBJ2-7	ASSLPRDSYYEQY